These T cell receptor beta chains were read from a single sample in a study of beta chain features in type 1 diabetes. Assay: immunoSEQ multiplex PCR; the TCRdb copy retains only in-frame clones and omits some. This sample carries fewer than 200,000 clones, 10% to 15% of them seen once, and the ten largest clones take approximately 0.64%. The source material was central memory CD4+ T cells from blood. These TCRs come from a woman between 18 and 30 years old in good health. CDR3s include the opening cysteine and the closing phenylalanine or tryptophan. The D gene is left open where the match is weak. Clone size is stated in some rows and not others, as once, few, many or a class when expanded.

cdr3_nt: TGCGCCAGCAGCCATATCCTTCTGGATACGCAGTATTTT; cdr3_aa: CASSHILLDTQYF; clone_size: few; d_call: .; v_call: TRBV4-3; j_call: TRBJ2-3
cdr3_nt: TGTGCCAGCAGCGACACAGGGCGCTCTATTCATGAAGCTTTCTTT; cdr3_aa: CASSDTGRSIHEAFF; clone_size: .; d_call: .; v_call: TRBV7-9; j_call: TRBJ1-1
cdr3_nt: TGTGCCAGCAGTCTCAATAGCCGGCGGAATGAGCAGTTCTTC; cdr3_aa: CASSLNSRRNEQFF; clone_size: .; d_call: .; v_call: TRBV7-2; j_call: TRBJ2-1
cdr3_nt: TGTGCCAGCAGCGTAGCTACTAGCTTCGAGACCCAGTACTTC; cdr3_aa: CASSVATSFETQYF; clone_size: .; d_call: .; v_call: TRBV9; j_call: TRBJ2-5
cdr3_nt: TGTGCCAGCAGTGAAGCTAACAGGGACACTGAAGCTTTCTTT; cdr3_aa: CASSEANRDTEAFF; clone_size: few; d_call: .; v_call: TRBV2; j_call: TRBJ1-1
cdr3_nt: TGTGCCAGCAGCCCACTAGCGGGAGCCGTCGGGGAGCTGTTTTTT; cdr3_aa: CASSPLAGAVGELFF; clone_size: many; d_call: TRBD2; v_call: TRBV11-2; j_call: TRBJ2-2
cdr3_nt: TGTGCCAGCAGCCCGACACAGGGAACAAGCGGGGAGCTGTTTTTT; cdr3_aa: CASSPTQGTSGELFF; clone_size: .; d_call: .; v_call: TRBV5-4; j_call: TRBJ2-2
cdr3_nt: TGTGCCTGGAGTGATGGGACAGGAAATCAGCCCCAGCATTTT; cdr3_aa: CAWSDGTGNQPQHF; clone_size: many; d_call: TRBD1; v_call: TRBV30; j_call: TRBJ1-5
cdr3_nt: TGTGCCAGCAGTTCGGGACTAGCGGGAGTAGAGCAGTACTTC; cdr3_aa: CASSSGLAGVEQYF; clone_size: few; d_call: TRBD2; v_call: TRBV27; j_call: TRBJ2-7
cdr3_nt: TGTGCCAGCAGCCGGACAGAGGATGAGCAGTTCTTC; cdr3_aa: CASSRTEDEQFF; clone_size: .; d_call: .; v_call: TRBV7-3; j_call: TRBJ2-1
cdr3_nt: TGTGCCAGCAGACCAGCCGAAGGGGACAATCAGCCCCAGCATTTT; cdr3_aa: CASRPAEGDNQPQHF; clone_size: few; d_call: .; v_call: TRBV28; j_call: TRBJ1-5
cdr3_nt: TGTGCCAGCAGCTTGCTGGGGACAACCTCCTACGAGCAGTACTTC; cdr3_aa: CASSLLGTTSYEQYF; clone_size: .; d_call: .; v_call: TRBV5-6; j_call: TRBJ2-7
cdr3_nt: TGTGCCAGCAGCCCGCGACTAGCGGGAGAGTGGAATGAGCAGTTCTTC; cdr3_aa: CASSPRLAGEWNEQFF; clone_size: few; d_call: TRBD2; v_call: TRBV7-9; j_call: TRBJ2-1
cdr3_nt: TGCGCCAGCAGTCGACAGGGAAACAATGAAAAACTGTTTTTT; cdr3_aa: CASSRQGNNEKLFF; clone_size: many; d_call: TRBD1; v_call: TRBV4-1; j_call: TRBJ1-4
cdr3_nt: TGTGCCAGCTCACAAACCCCGGGACATAATTCCTACGAGCAGTACTTC; cdr3_aa: CASSQTPGHNSYEQYF; clone_size: .; d_call: .; v_call: TRBV18; j_call: TRBJ2-7
cdr3_nt: TGTGCCTGGAGTGTACAGGGGGCGTTGAACACTGAAGCTTTCTTT; cdr3_aa: CAWSVQGALNTEAFF; clone_size: few; d_call: TRBD1; v_call: TRBV30; j_call: TRBJ1-1
cdr3_nt: TGTGCCAGCAGCTTAGTCGGGGGTGCTGGGGCCAACGTCCTGACTTTC; cdr3_aa: CASSLVGGAGANVLTF; clone_size: .; d_call: .; v_call: TRBV11-1; j_call: TRBJ2-6